This T cell receptor beta chain derives from a study of human T cells and chemical hapten exposure. On the study more broadly: Patches that contained 0.01% DPC were applied to the upper back and read at 6 days.

Overall study results and limits: While controls formed fewer of them, expanded TCRs formed significantly more large CDR3 similarity clusters.

Time point reported: pre-sensitization, week 0. Treatment defined: therapeutic diphenylcyclopropenone sensitization with weekly scalp DPC. This clonotype was observed a few times. The antigen is unknown. The library tagged individual cDNA molecules with unique molecular identifiers. TCRdb re-analysed the RACE reads in MiXCR, keeping a single row per CDR3 protein. The sample includes 270,000 or so distinct CDR3 sequences, 7.5% to 9% of them seen just once. The CDR3 has 12 residues. Germline values: CDR1 SQVTM, CDR2 ANQGSEA. The ends lost 4 bases at V and 3 bases at J; junction bases unmatched: 1. The clonotype was recovered from a man aged 18 to 35 with alopecia areata. Some clones in this sample may be carry-over from other donors' samples. The chain joins TRBV29-1 to TRBJ2-7; 9 bases match TRBD1. The specimen was whole blood, collected in connection with sensitization to the hapten diphenylcyclopropenone (DPC). CDR3 bases: TGCAGCGTTGCGGACAGGGGCTACGAGCAGTACTTC. Translation: CSVADRGYEQYF.